Shown below are 3 T cell receptor beta chains from a single sample sequenced in a study of T cells in localized non-small cell lung cancer. Sequenced by immunoSEQ multiplex PCR; TCRdb stores in-frame clones only, minus some. This sample yields about 54,000 clones, of which about 80% are seen a single time; just under 20% belongs to the top ten. The sequenced sample was peripheral blood, obtained before any cancer treatment. The receptors originated from a female donor older than 55 with stage II squamous cell lung carcinoma.

V and J are TRBV19 and TRBJ2-7, with a tentative D call TRBD1 (6 bases). This CDR3 is 14 amino acids long. Germline V CDR1 and CDR2: LNHDA, SQIVND (reference sequence). The ends were cut back, 5 bases at V and 3 bases at J, with 14 bases in the middle. The CDR3 DNA sequence: TGTGCCAGTAGTGCACAGGGTTTAGGCTACGAGCAGTACTTC. Translation: CASSAQGLGYEQYF.

The chain links TRBV11-2 to TRBJ2-7; D not resolved. V lost 0 bases and J lost 2, with 11 bases in between. The germline gives CDR1 SGHAT, CDR2 FQNNGV. The CDR3 sequence is 15 residues long. Here the CDR3 reads CASSLDLGFTYEQYF. CDR3 nucleotides: TGTGCCAGCAGCTTAGATCTGGGCTTTACCTACGAGCAGTACTTC.

The CDR3 nucleotides are TGTGCCAGCAGCTTGGCGGTCGTGACTAGCCAGGAGACCCAGTACTTC. Its translation is CASSLAVVTSQETQYF. The chain has TRBV5-6 and TRBJ2-5; 7 bases fit TRBD2. The CDR3 loop spans 16 amino acids. Germline loops: CDR1 SGHDT, CDR2 YYEEEE. Germline trimming cut 0 bases from V and 5 bases from J; bases unmatched to any gene: 10.